This TCR beta chain was recovered during a study of molecular identifiers for immune sequencing clone quantification. Bulk libraries came from a prior protocol with listed TCR primers. TCRdb re-analysed the PCR reads in MiXCR, keeping a single row per CDR3 protein. The sample yields a few hundred thousand distinct CDR3 sequences, roughly 23% seen once. Notes on the study in general: Clones above 20 RNA copies held over 97% of effector molecules, under 1% in naive cells.

This clonotype has just one count. What it recognizes is unknown. A much larger clone lies a single base off, so this may be a read error. The length of the CDR3 is 14 residues. Sequencing was performed on naive CD8+ T cells from blood, with Jurkat cell RNA spiked in. Subset noted: FACS-sorted CD8+CD4-CCR7+CD45RA+ naive T cells. The chain couples TRBV21-1 to TRBJ2-3; TRBD1, the table's D call, lacks a check against the DNA. TRBV21-1 is described as a pseudogene. The source of this sequence is a human donor in good health. Some libraries in this study had Jurkat cell RNA spiked in. The DNA for the CDR3 is TGTGCCGGCAGCAAATACAGGGTGGAGGATACGCAGTATTTT. This codes for CAGSKYRVEDTQYF.